These T cell receptor beta chains were read from a single sample in a study of blood T cell repertoires in COVID-19. This table comes from immunoSEQ multiplex PCR, and its TCRdb copy is limited to in-frame clones, with some not included. The sample has 100,000 or so clones; nearly 90% are singletons. Sequencing was done on a sample of peripheral blood. These receptors came from a woman aged 60-75 years with acute or convalescent COVID-19. CDR3s leave out the opening cysteine and the closing phenylalanine or tryptophan.

V | CDR3
TRBV2 | ASRNPGQGRNEQF
TRBV7-9 | ASSTWTGGYGELF
TRBV10-3 | AIRSGGTTTGELF
TRBV5-1 | ASSLGPSANYGYT
TRBV3-1/TRBV3-2 | ASTSGRGVGEAF
TRBV20-1 | SARDTPEQY
TRBV3-1/TRBV3-2 | ASSLGQGYNSPLH
TRBV4-1 | ASSQESSYSGNTIY
TRBV4-1 | ASSPSGQGSDTQY
TRBV6-5 | ASRSGQAAGSQY
TRBV28 | ASSPPFNTEAF
TRBV7-9 | ASRSEKGQETQY
TRBV2 | ASRRGRSNQPQH
TRBV11-2 | ASSLIGLADNEQF
TRBV6-5 | ASSSPSMNTEAF
TRBV25-1 | ASSEYGSEKLF
TRBV6-5 | ASNKRQGKDYGYT
TRBV19 | ASMGGGAPGRNQPQH
TRBV6-5 | ASRQDRWAIQY
TRBV5-1 | ASSLVGRGNTEAF
TRBV29-1 | SAQQGSTDTQY